These 12 T cell receptor beta chains originate from one sample sequenced in a study of identifying expanded T cells in peripheral blood. Sequenced by immunoSEQ multiplex PCR; TCRdb stores in-frame clones only, minus some. Among about 100,000 clones listed, 75% to 90% were seen once. The sequenced sample consisted of blood. The receptors here all came from a person aged 18-70 years in good health.

DNA of the CDR3: TGTGCCAGCTCACGAGTCAACAGGGGTAACACTGAAGCTTTCTTT. This translates into CASSRVNRGNTEAFF. This chain links TRBV18 with TRBJ1-1; 7 bases line up with TRBD1. The CDR3 spans 15 residues. Trimming took 4 bases from V and 2 from J; bases not matched to a gene: 7. Looked up from germline, CDR1 is KGHSH and CDR2 is LQKENI.

This chain connects TRBV19 to TRBJ1-1, with 7 bases that match TRBD1. The germline V gene encodes CDR1 LNHDA and CDR2 SQIVND (reference sequence). This CDR3 has 14 amino acids. The junction had 5 bases not matched to a gene; V was cut back by 6 bases and J by 1 base. This chain's CDR3 is CASRTGTENTEAFF. The CDR3 bases are TGTGCCAGTAGAACCGGGACAGAGAACACTGAAGCTTTCTTT.

The rearrangement links TRBV19 to TRBJ1-3; D might be TRBD1 (6 bases). Deletions cut 9 bases from V and 7 bases from J, with 10 bases between. Germline CDR1 and CDR2: LNHDA and SQIVND (reference sequence). CDR3 length equals 11 residues. CDR3 nucleotides: TGTGCCAGCGCAGACAGGAACACCATATATTTT. Its protein product is CASADRNTIYF.

The gene calls are TRBV19 and TRBJ1-1; D is unclear. Trimming left V 4 bases short and J 3 bases short, with 18 bases between. Germline values: CDR1 LNHDA, CDR2 SQIVND (reference sequence). CDR3 size: 16 residues. CDR3 region: CASSTDPRVLDTEAFF. The DNA of the CDR3 is TGTGCCAGTAGTACAGATCCGAGGGTTCTTGACACTGAAGCTTTCTTT. The complete variable domain, with remaining parts taken from reference TRBV19 and TRBJ1-1, reads DGGITQSPKYLFRKEGQNVTLSCEQNLNHDAMYWYRQDPGQGLRLIYYSQIVNDFQKGDIAEGYSVSREKKESFPLTVTSAQKNPTAFYLCASSTDPRVLDTEAFFGQGTRLTVV.

V and J are TRBV2 and TRBJ2-2; 9 bases are a match to TRBD2. The CDR3 is 16 amino acids. Germline V gene sequence: CDR1 SNHLY, CDR2 FYNNEI. With V trimmed by 7 bases and J by 2 bases, 8 bases remained unmatched. CDR3 residues: CASTTRTSANTGELFF. The DNA of the CDR3 is TGTGCCAGCACCACCCGGACTAGCGCCAACACCGGGGAGCTGTTTTTT.

The chain employs TRBV6-5 and TRBJ1-2; D possibly corresponds to TRBD1 (5 bases). V lost 0 bases to trimming and J lost 5 bases, with 13 bases between them. CDR1 MNHEY and CDR2 SVGAGI come from the germline V gene. CDR3 size: 15 residues. The CDR3 sequence: CASSYSRGFGYGYTF. The CDR3 DNA follows: TGTGCCAGCAGTTACTCGCGGGGGTTTGGGTATGGCTACACCTTC.

This chain uses TRBV15 with TRBJ2-5; a possible D gene is TRBD2 (6 bases). Germline CDR1 LNHNV, CDR2 YYDKDF (reference sequence). V was cut by 5 bases and J by 2 bases, with 12 bases left in between. The CDR3 spans 14 residues. CDR3 DNA sequence: TGTGCCACCAGCCGCCCGGGAGTACAAGAGACCCAGTACTTC. Translated, it gives CATSRPGVQETQYF.

The V gene is TRBV7-9, the J gene TRBJ2-7; a possible D gene is TRBD2 (6 bases). The V end was cut by 2 bases, the J end by 3 bases, with 23 bases between. The germline CDR1 and CDR2 sequences are SEHNR and FQNEAQ (reference sequence). This CDR3 is built from 18 residues. CDR3 nucleotide sequence: TGTGCCAGCAGCTTATCCCAAAGGCTCGTCGGGAGTGACTACGAGCAGTACTTC. It codes for CASSLSQRLVGSDYEQYF.

The chain is built from TRBV29-1 and TRBJ1-1; D may be TRBD1 (5 bases). Germline values: CDR1 SQVTM, CDR2 ANQGSEA. This CDR3 region has 15 residues. The ends were cut back, 4 bases at V and 5 bases at J, with 20 bases in the middle. CDR3 loop: CSVGGTPGPPTEAFF. Written as DNA, the CDR3 is TGCAGCGTTGGGGGGACCCCGGGGCCTCCGACTGAAGCTTTCTTT.

V is TRBV27 and J is TRBJ2-1; perhaps TRBD2 as D (7 bases). This CDR3 has 15 amino acids. V was pared by 6 bases and J by 7 bases, with 19 bases between. Germline V gene lookup returns CDR1 MNHEY and CDR2 SMNVEV (reference sequence). The CDR3 nucleotides are TGTGCCAGCAGCCCTAGGGGGGGGGCAGGGAATGAGCAGTTCTTC. Amino acid sequence: CASSPRGGAGNEQFF.

V and J are TRBV5-1 and TRBJ2-7, with D possibly TRBD1 on 5 matching bases. Trimming stripped 1 base from V and 3 bases from J, with 11 bases between. The CDR3 has 14 residues. The germline CDR1 and CDR2 sequences are SGHRS and YFSETQ. CDR3 loop: CASSLKGQGYEQYF. The CDR3 DNA reads as TGCGCCAGCAGCTTGAAGGGCCAGGGCTACGAGCAGTACTTC.

V gene TRBV11-2 combines with J gene TRBJ2-7; D is perhaps TRBD2 (6 bases). Germline lookup yields CDR1 SGHAT and CDR2 FQNNGV. Trimming took off 0 bases at V and 3 bases at J, with 12 bases between the two ends. The length of the CDR3 is 15 residues. This chain's CDR3 is CASSLDGGAIYEQYF. The CDR3, as DNA: TGTGCCAGCAGCTTAGACGGGGGAGCGATCTACGAGCAGTACTTC.